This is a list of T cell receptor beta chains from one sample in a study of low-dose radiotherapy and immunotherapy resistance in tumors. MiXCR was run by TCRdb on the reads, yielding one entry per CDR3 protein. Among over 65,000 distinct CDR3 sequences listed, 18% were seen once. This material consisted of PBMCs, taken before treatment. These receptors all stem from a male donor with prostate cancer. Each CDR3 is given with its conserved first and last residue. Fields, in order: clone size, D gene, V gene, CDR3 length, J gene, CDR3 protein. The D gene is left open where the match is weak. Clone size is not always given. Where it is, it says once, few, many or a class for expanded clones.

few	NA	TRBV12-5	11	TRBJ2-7	CASGLVREQYF
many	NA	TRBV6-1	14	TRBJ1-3	CASSVAISGNTIYF
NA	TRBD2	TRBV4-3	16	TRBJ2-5	CASSQGPAGGQETQYF
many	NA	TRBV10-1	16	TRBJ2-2	CASSESGTPNTGELFF
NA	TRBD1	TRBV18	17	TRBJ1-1	CASSLGLTGDGDTEAFF
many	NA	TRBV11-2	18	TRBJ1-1	CASSSFIRWEGEDTEAFF
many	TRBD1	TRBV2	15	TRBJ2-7	CASGPRQGPSYEQYF
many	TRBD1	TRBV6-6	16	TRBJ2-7	CASWGAATGETYEQYF
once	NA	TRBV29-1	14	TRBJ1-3	CSVAPQGAGNTIYF
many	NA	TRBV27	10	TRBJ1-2	CASTYRGYTF